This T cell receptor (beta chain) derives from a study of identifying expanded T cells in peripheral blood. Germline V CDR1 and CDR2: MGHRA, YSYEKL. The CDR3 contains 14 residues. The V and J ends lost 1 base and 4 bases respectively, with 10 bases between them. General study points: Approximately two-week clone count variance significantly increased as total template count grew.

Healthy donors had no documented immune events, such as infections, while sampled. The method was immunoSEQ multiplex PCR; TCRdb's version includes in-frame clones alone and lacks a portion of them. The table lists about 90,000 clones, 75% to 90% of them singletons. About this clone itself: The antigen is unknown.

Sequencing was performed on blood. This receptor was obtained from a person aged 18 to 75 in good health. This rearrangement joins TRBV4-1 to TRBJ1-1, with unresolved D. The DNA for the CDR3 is TGCGCCAGCAGCCAAGCAAGGGCCGGCACTGAAGCTTTCTTT. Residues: CASSQARAGTEAFF.